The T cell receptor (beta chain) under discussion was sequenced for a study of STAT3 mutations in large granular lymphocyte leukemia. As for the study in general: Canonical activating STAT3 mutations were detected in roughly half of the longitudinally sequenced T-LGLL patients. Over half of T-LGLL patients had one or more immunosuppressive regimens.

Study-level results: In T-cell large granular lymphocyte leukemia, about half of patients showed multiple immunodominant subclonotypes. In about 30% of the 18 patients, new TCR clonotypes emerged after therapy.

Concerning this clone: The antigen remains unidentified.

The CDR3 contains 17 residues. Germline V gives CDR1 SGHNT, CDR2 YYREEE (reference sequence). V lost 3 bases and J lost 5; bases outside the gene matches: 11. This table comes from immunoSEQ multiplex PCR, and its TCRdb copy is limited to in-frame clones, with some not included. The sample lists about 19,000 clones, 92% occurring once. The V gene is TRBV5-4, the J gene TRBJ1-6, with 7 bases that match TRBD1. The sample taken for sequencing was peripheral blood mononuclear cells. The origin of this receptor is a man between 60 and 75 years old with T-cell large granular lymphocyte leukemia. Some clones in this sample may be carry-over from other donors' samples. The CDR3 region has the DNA TGTGCCAGCAGCTCCCGCCCGACAGGGAACAATAATTCACCCCTCCACTTT. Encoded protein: CASSSRPTGNNNSPLHF.